The entry that follows covers one TCR beta chain sequence. V lost 6 bases to trimming and J lost 1 base; unmatched junction nucleotides: 11. Germline V gene sequence: CDR1 MDHEN, CDR2 SYDVKM. This CDR3 is built from 16 residues. As processed by the authors: Using reference gene primer amplification, nucleated cell counts were estimated. This table comes from immunoSEQ multiplex PCR, and its TCRdb copy is limited to in-frame clones, with some not included. V, J and clone size are those of that table, while D and trimming were read from the DNA. The sample has 160,000 or so clones, around 79% seen once. The data derive from a study of blood T cell repertoires in COVID-19. Study-wide context: Acute and convalescent COVID-19 specimens originated in the United States, Italy and Spain. PBMCs, B-cell-depleted T cells, or T cells were the source of the cDNA or gDNA that made up the material.

Patients at the Seattle site were enrolled during active infection and followed longitudinally. The clonotype originates from an older woman with COVID-19, enrolled during active disease. The chain employs TRBV28 and TRBJ1-1; TRBD1 matches at 7 bases. Material: peripheral blood. CDR3 residues: CASSSGTDHKNTEAFF. Written as DNA, the CDR3 is TGTGCCAGCAGCTCGGGGACAGACCACAAGAACACTGAAGCTTTCTTT.